This T cell receptor beta chain was identified in a study of Ad26.COV2.S vaccination and SARS-CoV-2 variants. Profiling relied on immunoSEQ multiplex PCR, and the TCRdb table lists in-frame clones only, not all of them. The sample comprises just over 350,000 clones, about 88% of which are singletons, and roughly 3.5% rests with the top ten. As to treatment: around 19 received Ad26.COV2.S at low or high dose, single or two shots; roughly five received placebo; per-sample allocation not given. At day 63 after the first vaccine or placebo injection, samples were drawn. This clone has a handful of counts. The CDR3 runs to 16 residues. Trimming shortened V by 3 bases and J by 4 bases, and 19 bases separated the two germline ends. Germline values: CDR1 SGHDT, CDR2 YYEEEE.

The sample consisted of peripheral blood, taken in a trial of Ad26.COV2.S vaccine versus placebo. The V gene is TRBV5-6, the J gene TRBJ1-1, with D possibly matching TRBD1 (5 bases). The sequence came from a person aged 18 to 59 who received the Ad26.COV2.S COVID-19 vaccine or a placebo. The CDR3 reads CASSSQTSGTITEAFF. The DNA for the CDR3 is TGTGCCAGCAGCTCCCAAACCTCCGGGACTATCACTGAAGCTTTCTTT.